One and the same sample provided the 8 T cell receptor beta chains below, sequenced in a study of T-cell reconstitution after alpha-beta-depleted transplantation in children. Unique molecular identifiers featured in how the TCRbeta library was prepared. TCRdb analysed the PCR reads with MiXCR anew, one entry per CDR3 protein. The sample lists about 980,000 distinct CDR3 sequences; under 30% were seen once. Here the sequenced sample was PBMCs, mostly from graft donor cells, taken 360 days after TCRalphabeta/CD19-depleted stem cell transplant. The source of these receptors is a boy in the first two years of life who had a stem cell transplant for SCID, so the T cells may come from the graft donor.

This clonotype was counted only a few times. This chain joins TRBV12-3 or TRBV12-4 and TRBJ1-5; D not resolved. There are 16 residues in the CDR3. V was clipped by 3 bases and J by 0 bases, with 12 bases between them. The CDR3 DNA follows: TGTGCCAGCAGTTTCTTGGCAGCCCATAGCAATCAGCCCCAGCATTTT. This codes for CASSFLAAHSNQPQHF.

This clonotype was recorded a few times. The CDR3 here is CASRGGQGAGELFF. CDR3 in DNA: TGTGCCAGCAGGGGGGGACAGGGGGCCGGGGAGCTGTTTTTT. The chain joins TRBV6-1 to TRBJ2-2; TRBD1 matches at 11 bases. This CDR3 comprises 14 residues. The germline V gene encodes CDR1 MNHNS and CDR2 SASEGT. Losses at the gene ends were 6 bases for V and 6 bases for J; bases not matched to a gene: 3.

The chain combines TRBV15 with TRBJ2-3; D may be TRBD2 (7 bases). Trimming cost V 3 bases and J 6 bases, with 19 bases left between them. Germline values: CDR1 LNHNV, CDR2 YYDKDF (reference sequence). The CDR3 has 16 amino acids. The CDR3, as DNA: TGTGCCACCAGCAGGGACCACGGGCGGGGGCGGGATACGCAGTATTTT. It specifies CATSRDHGRGRDTQYF. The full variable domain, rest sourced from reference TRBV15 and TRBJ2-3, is DAMVIQNPRYQVTQFGKPVTLSCSQTLNHNVMYWYQQKSSQAPKLLFHYYDKDFNNEADTPDNFQSRRPNTSFCFLDIRSPGLGDTAMYLCATSRDHGRGRDTQYFGPGTRLTVL.

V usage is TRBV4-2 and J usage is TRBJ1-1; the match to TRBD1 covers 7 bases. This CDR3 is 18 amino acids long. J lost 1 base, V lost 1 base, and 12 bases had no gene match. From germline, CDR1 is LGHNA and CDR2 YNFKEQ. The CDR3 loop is CASSQVFRLGGANTEAFF. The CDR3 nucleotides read TGTGCCAGCAGCCAAGTCTTTCGTCTAGGGGGCGCGAACACTGAAGCTTTCTTT.

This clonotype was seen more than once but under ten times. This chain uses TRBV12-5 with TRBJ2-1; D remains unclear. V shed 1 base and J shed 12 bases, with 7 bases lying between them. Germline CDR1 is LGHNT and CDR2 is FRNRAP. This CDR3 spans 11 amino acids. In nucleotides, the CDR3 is TGTGCTAGTGGTTTGGACGGGCGGCAGTTCTTC. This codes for CASGLDGRQFF. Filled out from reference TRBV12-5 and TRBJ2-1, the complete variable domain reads DARVTQTPRHKVTEMGQEVTMRCQPILGHNTVFWYRQTMMQGLELLAYFRNRAPLDDSGMPKDRFSAEMPDATLATLKIQPSEPRDSAVYFCASGLDGRQFFGPGTRLTVL.

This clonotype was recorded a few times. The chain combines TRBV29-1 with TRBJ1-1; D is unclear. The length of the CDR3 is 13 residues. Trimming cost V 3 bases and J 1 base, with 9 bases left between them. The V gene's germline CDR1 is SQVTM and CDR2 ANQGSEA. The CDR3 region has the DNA TGCAGCGTTGAGCGCCAGCAGAACACTGAAGCTTTCTTT. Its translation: CSVERQQNTEAFF.

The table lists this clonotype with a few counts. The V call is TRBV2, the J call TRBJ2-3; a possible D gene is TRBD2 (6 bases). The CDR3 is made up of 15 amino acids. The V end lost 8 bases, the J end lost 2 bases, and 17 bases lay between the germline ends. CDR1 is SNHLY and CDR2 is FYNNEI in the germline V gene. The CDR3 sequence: CASWKFAGNTDTQYF. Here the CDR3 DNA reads TGTGCCAGCTGGAAGTTCGCGGGGAACACAGATACGCAGTATTTT.

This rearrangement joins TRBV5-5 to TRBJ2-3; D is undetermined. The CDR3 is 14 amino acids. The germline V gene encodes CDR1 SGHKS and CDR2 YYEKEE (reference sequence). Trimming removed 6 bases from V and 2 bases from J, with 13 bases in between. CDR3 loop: CASKNKSHTDTQYF. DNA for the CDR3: TGTGCCAGCAAAAACAAATCTCACACAGATACGCAGTATTTT.